This TCR beta chain comes out of a study of blood T cell repertoires in COVID-19. In the study overall: Samples taken during acute and convalescent COVID-19 were collected in the United States, Italy and Spain.

CDR3 length equals 16 residues. With 1 base clipped from V and 0 bases from J, the junction kept 2 bases outside the gene matches. CDR1 is MGHRA and CDR2 is YSYEKL in the germline V gene. Generated by immunoSEQ multiplex PCR, the TCRdb table keeps only in-frame clones and is missing some. The data hold approximately 400,000 clones, with about 89% observed a single time. Adults between about 18 and 89 years of age took part from under 30 US areas. Researchers sorted participants into cohorts using their self-reported clinical history. Before being deemed recovered, Cohort 3 donors had two negative PCRs, clearance, or symptom resolution.

V is TRBV4-1 and J is TRBJ2-1; 8 positions agree with TRBD1. Specimen: PBMCs or T cells enriched from blood (not recorded which). The TCR comes from a man aged 30-40 years who had recovered from COVID-19. DNA of the CDR3: TGCGCCAGCAGCCAAGGGGACAGGAGCTCCTACAATGAGCAGTTCTTC. Its protein is CASSQGDRSSYNEQFF.